Following are 24 T cell receptor beta chains from one sample sequenced in a study of shared clonotypes between healthy human individuals. Measured with immunoSEQ multiplex PCR; TCRdb has only the in-frame clones, and not every one. The table includes 2,500,000 or so clones, around 92% detected once. Sequences were obtained from naive CD4+ T cells from PBMCs. This sample's subset: CD45RA+ positively selected. All receptors derive from a man between 18 and 29 years old in good health. Some clones in this sample may be carry-over from other donors' samples.

The gene calls are TRBV11-3 and TRBJ1-1; D is possibly TRBD1 (5 bases). The CDR3 is made up of 13 amino acids. Between the trimmed V and J ends, which lost 5 bases and 5 bases, there was a span of 12 bases. Germline CDR1 reads SGHNT; CDR2 reads YENEEA. The CDR3 here is CASSRQNKTEAFF. The CDR3 nucleotides read TGTGCCAGCAGCCGACAGAACAAGACTGAAGCTTTCTTT.

This sequence joins TRBV5-5 and TRBJ1-2; 7 nucleotides agree with TRBD1. This CDR3 region has 13 residues. V was clipped by 0 bases and J by 6 bases; unmatched bases: 2. Germline assignment: CDR1 SGHKS and CDR2 YYEKEE (reference sequence). The CDR3 DNA sequence: TGTGCCAGCAGCTTGGACAGGGGTGATGGCTACACCTTC. This translates into CASSLDRGDGYTF.

This clone appeared a single time. The V and J genes are TRBV5-1 and TRBJ2-2; 10 bases agree with TRBD1. With 3 bases clipped from V and 4 bases from J, the junction kept 6 bases outside the gene matches. Germline assignment: CDR1 SGHRS and CDR2 YFSETQ. The CDR3 is 16 residues long. The CDR3 spells CASSSRGQGPTGELFF. Written as DNA, the CDR3 is TGCGCCAGCAGCTCCCGGGGACAGGGGCCCACCGGGGAGCTGTTTTTT. The full variable domain, completed using reference TRBV5-1 and TRBJ2-2, is KAGVTQTPRYLIKTRGQQVTLSCSPISGHRSVSWYQQTPGQGLQFLFEYFSETQRNKGNFPGRFSGRQFSNSRSEMNVSTLELGDSALYLCASSSRGQGPTGELFFGEGSRLTVL.

In its sample, this clone was seen a few times. This chain joins TRBV5-1 and TRBJ1-4; D is unclear. Germline V CDR1 and CDR2: SGHRS, YFSETQ. Between the trimmed V and J ends, which lost 4 bases and 6 bases, there was a span of 13 bases. The CDR3 has 14 amino acids. The CDR3 here is CASSPRSYDEKLFF. The CDR3 nucleotides read TGCGCCAGCAGCCCTCGGAGTTATGATGAAAAACTGTTTTTT.

The chain recombines TRBV5-4 with TRBJ2-7, with 7 bases aligning to TRBD2. This CDR3 has 15 amino acids. Germline CDR1 and CDR2: SGHNT and YYREEE (reference sequence). The J segment lost 7 bases and the V segment lost 4 bases, leaving 14 bases of the junction unmatched. This CDR3 is CASSPSTAGEQEQYF. The CDR3 DNA reads as TGTGCCAGCAGCCCCTCTACGGCGGGAGAGCAAGAGCAGTACTTC.

A few counts support this clone. The gene calls are TRBV20-1 and TRBJ2-1; D is possibly TRBD1 (6 bases). CDR1 DFQATT and CDR2 SNEGSKA come from the germline V gene (reference sequence). Trimming stripped 5 bases from V and 10 bases from J, with 12 bases between. This CDR3 has 11 residues. The CDR3 reads CSAYGGREQFF. In nucleotides, the CDR3 is TGCAGTGCTTATGGGGGCAGGGAGCAGTTCTTC.

The chain has TRBV5-4 and TRBJ2-3; 9 nucleotides match TRBD1. Trimming took 3 bases from V and 0 from J; bases not matched to a gene: 5. Looked up from germline, CDR1 is SGHNT and CDR2 is YYREEE (reference sequence). The CDR3 loop spans 16 amino acids. The CDR3 coding sequence is TGTGCCAGCAGCTCAGCGGGACAGGGTAGCACAGATACGCAGTATTTT. Translation: CASSSAGQGSTDTQYF.

This chain links TRBV5-1 with TRBJ2-1, with 8 bases aligning to TRBD1. The CDR3 runs to 16 residues. Germline CDR1 and CDR2: SGHRS and YFSETQ. The trim removed 4 bases at V and 2 bases at J, leaving 8 bases unmatched. The CDR3 bases are TGCGCCAGCAGCGAAGGACAGGGTGGCACCTACAATGAGCAGTTCTTC. Translating gives CASSEGQGGTYNEQFF.

This clone was observed a few times. The rearrangement uses TRBV18 and TRBJ1-1, with 9 bases matching TRBD1. V gave up 4 bases and J gave up 3 bases; unmatched junction bases: 9. This CDR3 spans 16 amino acids. Germline V gives CDR1 KGHSH, CDR2 LQKENI. This CDR3 is CASSRSVGQGYTEAFF. The CDR3 DNA reads TGTGCCAGCTCACGGTCCGTGGGACAGGGCTACACTGAAGCTTTCTTT.

Turning to this clone: This same CDR3 is encoded by further DNA sequences in the sample. The rearrangement uses TRBV29-1 and TRBJ2-7; 10 nucleotides align to TRBD1. The germline V gene has CDR1 SQVTM and CDR2 ANQGSEA. The length of the CDR3 is 13 residues. The ends lost 1 base at V and 3 bases at J; junction bases unmatched: 0. The CDR3 is CSVEGTGGYEQYF. DNA for the CDR3: TGCAGCGTTGAAGGGACAGGGGGCTACGAGCAGTACTTC.

The V gene is TRBV5-1, the J gene TRBJ2-5, with 14 bases matching TRBD2. The V and J ends lost 4 bases and 4 bases, in that order; junction bases with no gene match: 6. CDR1 and CDR2 from the germline V gene are SGHRS and YFSETQ. The CDR3 covers 16 residues. DNA of the CDR3: TGCGCCAGCAGCGTTCAGACTAGCGGGAGGGGAGAGACCCAGTACTTC. As protein: CASSVQTSGRGETQYF.

This chain uses TRBV5-1 with TRBJ2-3, with D maybe TRBD1 (7 bases). This CDR3 has 14 residues. Germline values: CDR1 SGHRS, CDR2 YFSETQ. The V end lost 4 bases, the J end lost 6 bases, and 15 bases lay between the germline ends. CDR3: CASSRAGGRDTQYF. For the CDR3, the DNA is TGCGCCAGCAGCCGAGCAGGGGGGCGGGATACGCAGTATTTT.

The chain carries TRBV27 and TRBJ2-5, with D possibly being TRBD1 (6 bases). The V gene lost 2 bases and the J gene lost 5 bases, with 24 bases spanning the gap. The CDR3 extends over 18 amino acids. Looked up from germline, CDR1 is MNHEY and CDR2 is SMNVEV (reference sequence). CDR3 loop: CASSLRQGRGPGAETQYF. In DNA form, the CDR3 reads TGTGCCAGCAGTTTAAGGCAGGGGCGCGGGCCTGGGGCTGAGACCCAGTACTTC.

The chain has TRBV19 and TRBJ2-5, with 7 positions matching TRBD1. From germline, CDR1 is LNHDA and CDR2 SQIVND (reference sequence). V gave up 7 bases and J gave up 0 bases; unmatched junction bases: 5. CDR3 size: 14 residues. This CDR3 reads CASNRQGYQETQYF. Written as DNA, the CDR3 is TGTGCCAGTAACCGACAGGGTTACCAAGAGACCCAGTACTTC.

V and J are TRBV7-9 and TRBJ1-1, with 8 bases identical to TRBD1. CDR3 length: 15 amino acids. V trimming: 4 bases; J trimming: 0 bases; junction bases outside the gene matches: 4. Germline V CDR1 and CDR2: SEHNR, FQNEAQ (reference sequence). The CDR3 bases are TGTGCCAGCAGCTCTTGGGACAGGATGAACACTGAAGCTTTCTTT. It is translated as CASSSWDRMNTEAFF.

The V call is TRBV28, the J call TRBJ2-3, with TRBD1 identical over 7 bases. Germline CDR1 and CDR2: MDHEN and SYDVKM. Losses at the gene ends were 1 base for V and 0 bases for J; bases not matched to a gene: 7. CDR3 length equals 17 residues. The CDR3, as DNA: TGTGCCAGCAGTTTATTAGGGGGCGTTCGTAGCACAGATACGCAGTATTTT. Translated: CASSLLGGVRSTDTQYF.

V is TRBV4-3 and J is TRBJ1-5; 8 bases map to TRBD1. This CDR3 is built from 17 residues. Germline-derived CDR1 and CDR2 are LGHNA and YSLEER. V shed 1 base and J 1 base; nucleotides not matched to a gene: 6. The CDR3 coding sequence is TGCGCCAGCAGCCAAGGACGGCAGGGGGCGAGCAATCAGCCCCAGCATTTT. This gives the protein CASSQGRQGASNQPQHF.

The rearrangement uses TRBV5-6 and TRBJ1-1; 9 bases are shared with TRBD1. The germline V gene encodes CDR1 SGHDT and CDR2 YYEEEE. The CDR3 is 15 amino acids. Unmatched junction bases numbered 9, after V lost 4 bases and J lost 5 bases. The CDR3 bases are TGTGCCAGCAGCAGACAACAGGGGGCGCAGACTGAAGCTTTCTTT. It encodes CASSRQQGAQTEAFF.

As regards this clone: Within the sample, other DNA sequences also encode this same CDR3. The J gene is TRBJ1-1, the V gene TRBV28; D ambiguous. This CDR3 has 13 residues. Trimming took off 6 bases at V and 1 base at J, with 9 bases between the two ends. Germline lookup yields CDR1 MDHEN and CDR2 SYDVKM. The CDR3 loop is CASSPSPNTEAFF. In nucleotides, the CDR3 is TGTGCCAGCAGCCCTAGCCCGAACACTGAAGCTTTCTTT.

The chain links TRBV6-1 to TRBJ2-7; D ambiguous. Germline-derived CDR1 and CDR2 are MNHNS and SASEGT. The CDR3 contains 15 residues. Between the trimmed V and J ends, which lost 1 base and 0 bases, there was a span of 10 bases. The CDR3 nucleotides are TGTGCCAGCAGTGAAGAGGAGACAAACTCCTACGAGCAGTACTTC. Protein: CASSEEETNSYEQYF.

V and J are TRBV18 and TRBJ1-4, with unresolved D. Looked up from germline, CDR1 is KGHSH and CDR2 is LQKENI. Trimming left V 2 bases short and J 5 bases short, with 9 bases between. There are 14 residues in the CDR3. The CDR3 nucleotides read TGTGCCAGCTCACCAATAACTGGGAATGAAAAACTGTTTTTT. It yields the protein CASSPITGNEKLFF.

The chain couples TRBV7-8 to TRBJ1-4; TRBD1 aligns across 8 bases. Germline CDR1 and CDR2: SGHVS and FQNEAQ. V gave up 2 bases and J gave up 4 bases; unmatched junction bases: 6. The CDR3 is 16 residues long. The CDR3 protein is CASSLKRDRINEKLFF. The CDR3 bases are TGTGCCAGCAGCTTAAAGCGGGACAGGATTAATGAAAAACTGTTTTTT. Full variable domain (outside the CDR3, taken from reference TRBV7-8 and TRBJ1-4): GAGVSQSPRYKVAKRGQDVALRCDPISGHVSLFWYQQALGQGPEFLTYFQNEAQLDKSGLPSDRFFAERPEGSVSTLKIQRTQQEDSAVYLCASSLKRDRINEKLFFGSGTQLSVL.

The chain couples TRBV5-1 to TRBJ1-2, with D possibly being TRBD1 (6 bases). Germline CDR1 is SGHRS and CDR2 is YFSETQ. CDR3 size: 14 residues. Trimming stripped 5 bases from V and 10 bases from J, with 21 bases between. The CDR3 nucleotides are TGCGCCAGCAGAGATTCTTCAGGGGCACATGACTACACCTTC. Translated: CASRDSSGAHDYTF.

With regard to this clone: Other DNA sequences from this sample encode an identical CDR3 as well. The chain joins TRBV29-1 to TRBJ2-1; TRBD1 matches at 9 bases. Germline loops: CDR1 SQVTM, CDR2 ANQGSEA. There are 14 residues in the CDR3. Trimming at V came to 5 bases and at J to 2 bases, leaving 4 bases not matched to a gene. CDR3 sequence reads: CSVTGQGTYNEQFF. The DNA of the CDR3 is TGCAGCGTTACAGGACAGGGGACCTACAATGAGCAGTTCTTC.